These 6 T cell receptor beta chains originate from one sample sequenced in a study of blood T cell repertoires in COVID-19. Sequencing was performed with immunoSEQ multiplex PCR; in TCRdb, only in-frame clones are kept and a portion is missing. The top ten clones hold 12% of a sample with around 180,000 clones, roughly three quarters of them seen once. Material for sequencing was peripheral blood. These receptors were collected from a woman aged 80 or over with COVID-19, enrolled during active disease.

V usage is TRBV11-2 and J usage is TRBJ2-5; 12 nucleotides agree with TRBD2. V shed 5 bases and J 5 bases; nucleotides not matched to a gene: 9. Germline assignment: CDR1 SGHAT and CDR2 FQNNGV. The CDR3 spans 16 residues. The CDR3, as DNA: TGTGCCAGCAGCCCACCGGGACTAGCGGGCGGGGAGACCCAGTACTTC. Residues: CASSPPGLAGGETQYF.

The genes are TRBV29-1 and TRBJ2-7; TRBD2 might be the D (6 bases). This CDR3 is 15 amino acids long. Trimming shortened V by 7 bases and J by 3 bases, and 22 bases separated the two germline ends. Germline V gives CDR1 SQVTM, CDR2 ANQGSEA. The CDR3 coding sequence is TGCAGCGCAGAGACCACCGGGACTTCCAACTACGAGCAGTACTTC. It translates to CSAETTGTSNYEQYF.

The sample holds one count of this clone. The chain uses TRBV7-9 and TRBJ1-2; D is uncertain. The length of the CDR3 is 14 residues. Trimming shortened V by 2 bases and J by 10 bases, and 17 bases separated the two germline ends. The germline gives CDR1 SEHNR, CDR2 FQNEAQ (reference sequence). CDR3 bases: TGTGCCAGCAGCTTACCACGGGATCGGGAGGTCTACACCTTC. Translating gives CASSLPRDREVYTF.

This clone appeared once. For the CDR3, the DNA is TGTGCCAGCAGCTTAGTAGAGGATACGCAGTATTTT. Amino acid sequence: CASSLVEDTQYF. The rearrangement uses TRBV7-6 and TRBJ2-3; D is unclear. This CDR3 comprises 12 residues. Trimming pared 1 base from V and 6 bases from J, leaving 5 bases between. Germline V lookup: CDR1 SGHVS, CDR2 FNYEAQ.

V gene TRBV6-2 or TRBV6-3 combines with J gene TRBJ2-1; the D gene is possibly TRBD2 (7 bases). V gave up 4 bases and J gave up 8 bases, with 18 bases separating them. The length of the CDR3 is 15 residues. Germline values: CDR1 MNHEY, CDR2 SVGEGT. CDR3: CASSSRGAPMDEQFF. As DNA, the CDR3 is TGTGCCAGCAGTTCCCGGGGGGCCCCAATGGATGAGCAGTTCTTC.

The chain combines TRBV19 with TRBJ2-5; 12 nucleotides agree with TRBD2. V gave up 4 bases and J gave up 3 bases; unmatched junction bases: 3. Germline loops: CDR1 LNHDA, CDR2 SQIVND (reference sequence). The length of the CDR3 is 15 residues. This chain's CDR3 is CASSTLAGGKETQYF. The CDR3 DNA sequence: TGTGCCAGTAGTACCCTAGCGGGAGGGAAAGAGACCCAGTACTTC.